This T cell receptor beta chain was recovered during a study of shared clonotypes between healthy human individuals. This CDR3 has 12 amino acids. In germline, CDR1 is PRHDT, CDR2 FYEKMQ (reference sequence). V lost 5 bases and J lost 4, with 6 bases in between. Terminally differentiated effector memory CD45RA+ cells were left out of the naive CD8 fraction, which was CD45RO-negative and positively selected for CCR7. Deep level was the assay's run setting. Method: immunoSEQ multiplex PCR; TCRdb's copy keeps in-frame clones and lacks some. The sample contains a few million clones, roughly 95% of which appear only once.

The sequence came from a man aged 18 to 29 in good health. Some clones in this sample may be carry-over from other donors' samples. Sequenced input: naive CD8+ T cells from PBMCs. The chain couples TRBV13 to TRBJ2-1, with D hard to call. The CDR3 reads CASSETYNEQFF. The CDR3 DNA follows: TGTGCCAGCAGCGAGACTTACAATGAGCAGTTCTTC.